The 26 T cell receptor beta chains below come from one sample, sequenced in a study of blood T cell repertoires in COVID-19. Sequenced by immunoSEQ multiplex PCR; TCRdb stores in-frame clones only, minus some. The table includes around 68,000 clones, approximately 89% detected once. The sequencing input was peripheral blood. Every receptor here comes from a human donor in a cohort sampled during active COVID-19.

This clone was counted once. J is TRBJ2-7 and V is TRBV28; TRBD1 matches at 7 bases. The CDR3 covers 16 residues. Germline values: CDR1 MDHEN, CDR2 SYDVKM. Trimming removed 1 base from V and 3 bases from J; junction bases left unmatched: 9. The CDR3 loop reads CASSLFLRDSNYEQYF. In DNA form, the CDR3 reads TGTGCCAGCAGTTTATTTCTCAGGGACAGTAACTACGAGCAGTACTTC.

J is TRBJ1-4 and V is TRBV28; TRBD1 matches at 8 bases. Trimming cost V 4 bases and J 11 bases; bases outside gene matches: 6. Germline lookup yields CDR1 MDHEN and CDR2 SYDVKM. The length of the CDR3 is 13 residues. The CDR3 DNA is TGTGCCAGCAGTTGGGACAGGCGGGCGAAACTGTTTTTT. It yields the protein CASSWDRRAKLFF. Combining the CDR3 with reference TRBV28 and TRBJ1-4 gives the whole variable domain DVKVTQSSRYLVKRTGEKVFLECVQDMDHENMFWYRQDPGLGLRLIYFSYDVKMKEKGDIPEGYSVSREKKERFSLILESASTNQTSMYLCASSWDRRAKLFFGSGTQLSVL.

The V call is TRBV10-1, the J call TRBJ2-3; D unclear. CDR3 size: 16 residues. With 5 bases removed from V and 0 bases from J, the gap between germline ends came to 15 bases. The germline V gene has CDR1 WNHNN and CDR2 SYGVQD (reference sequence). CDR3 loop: CASSPSSFVSTDTQYF. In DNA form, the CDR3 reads TGCGCCAGCAGTCCGAGTAGTTTTGTAAGCACAGATACGCAGTATTTT.

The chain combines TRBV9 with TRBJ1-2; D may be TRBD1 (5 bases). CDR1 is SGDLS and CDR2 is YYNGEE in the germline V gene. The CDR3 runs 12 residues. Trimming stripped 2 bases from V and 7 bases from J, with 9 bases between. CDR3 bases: TGTGCCAGCAGCGTCACAGGTGGTGGCTACACCTTC. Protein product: CASSVTGGGYTF.

The CDR3 sequence is CASSLTGVETQYF. Written as DNA, the CDR3 is TGTGCCAGCAGTCTGACAGGGGTCGAGACCCAGTACTTC. V gene TRBV27 combines with J gene TRBJ2-5; 8 nucleotides agree with TRBD1. The germline CDR1 and CDR2 sequences are MNHEY and SMNVEV (reference sequence). V was clipped by 5 bases and J by 5 bases; unmatched bases: 4. The CDR3 consists of 13 residues.

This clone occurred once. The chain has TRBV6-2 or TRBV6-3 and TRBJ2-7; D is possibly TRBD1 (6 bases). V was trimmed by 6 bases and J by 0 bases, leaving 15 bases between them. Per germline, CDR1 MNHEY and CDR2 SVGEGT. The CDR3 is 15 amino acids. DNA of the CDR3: TGTGCCAGCAGCCCCGGACAGTCGAGCTCCTACGAGCAGTACTTC. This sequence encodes CASSPGQSSSYEQYF.

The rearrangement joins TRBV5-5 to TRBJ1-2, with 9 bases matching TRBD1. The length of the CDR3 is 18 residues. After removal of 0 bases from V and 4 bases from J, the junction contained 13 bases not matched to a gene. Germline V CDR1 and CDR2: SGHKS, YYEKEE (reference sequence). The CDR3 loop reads CASSLETGGAGSSYGYTF. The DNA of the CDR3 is TGTGCCAGCAGCTTGGAAACAGGGGGCGCGGGATCTTCCTATGGCTACACCTTC.

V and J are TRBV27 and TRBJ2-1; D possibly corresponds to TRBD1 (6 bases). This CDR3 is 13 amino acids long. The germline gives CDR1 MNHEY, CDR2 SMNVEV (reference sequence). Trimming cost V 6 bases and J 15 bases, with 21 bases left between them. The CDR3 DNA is TGTGCCAGCAGAAAAGCCCAGGGGTTTCGGGGGTTCTTC. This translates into CASRKAQGFRGFF.

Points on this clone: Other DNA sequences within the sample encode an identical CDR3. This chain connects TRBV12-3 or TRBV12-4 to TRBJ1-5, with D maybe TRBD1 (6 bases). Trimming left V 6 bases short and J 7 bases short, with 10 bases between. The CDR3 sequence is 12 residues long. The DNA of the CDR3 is TGTGCCAGCAGCCCAGGGGACCAGCCCCAGCATTTT. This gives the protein CASSPGDQPQHF.

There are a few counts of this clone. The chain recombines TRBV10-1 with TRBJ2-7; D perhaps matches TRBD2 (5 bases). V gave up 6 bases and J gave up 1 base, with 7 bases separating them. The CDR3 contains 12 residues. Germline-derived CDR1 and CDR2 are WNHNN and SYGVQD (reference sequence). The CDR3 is CASSGDSYEQYF. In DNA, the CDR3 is TGCGCCAGCAGCGGGGATTCCTACGAGCAGTACTTC.

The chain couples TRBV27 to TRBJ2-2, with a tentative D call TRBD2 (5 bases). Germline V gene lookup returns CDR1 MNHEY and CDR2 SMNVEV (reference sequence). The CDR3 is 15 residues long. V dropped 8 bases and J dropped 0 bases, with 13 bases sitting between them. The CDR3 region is CASARGQSNTGELFF. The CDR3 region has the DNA TGTGCCAGCGCTCGAGGGCAATCGAACACCGGGGAGCTGTTTTTT.

This CDR3 reads CASSQSTGEETQYF. The CDR3, as DNA: TGTGCCAGCAGCCAATCGACAGGGGAAGAGACCCAGTACTTC. This sequence joins TRBV4-2 and TRBJ2-5, with 8 bases matching TRBD1. There are 14 residues in the CDR3. J lost 3 bases, V lost 2 bases, and 2 bases had no gene match. The germline V gene encodes CDR1 LGHNA and CDR2 YNFKEQ.

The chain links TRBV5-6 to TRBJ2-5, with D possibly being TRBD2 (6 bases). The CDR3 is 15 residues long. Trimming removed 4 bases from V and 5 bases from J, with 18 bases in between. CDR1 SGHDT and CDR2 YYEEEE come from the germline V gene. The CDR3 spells CASSPDLAGGETQYF. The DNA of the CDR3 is TGTGCCAGCAGCCCCGACCTCGCCGGGGGTGAGACCCAGTACTTC.

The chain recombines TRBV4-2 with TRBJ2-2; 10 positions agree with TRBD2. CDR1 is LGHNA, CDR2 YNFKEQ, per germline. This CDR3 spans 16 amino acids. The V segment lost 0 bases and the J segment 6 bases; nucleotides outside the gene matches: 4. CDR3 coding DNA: TGTGCCAGCAGCCAAGAACTCCTAGCGGGGGCCGGGGAGCTGTTTTTT. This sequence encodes CASSQELLAGAGELFF.

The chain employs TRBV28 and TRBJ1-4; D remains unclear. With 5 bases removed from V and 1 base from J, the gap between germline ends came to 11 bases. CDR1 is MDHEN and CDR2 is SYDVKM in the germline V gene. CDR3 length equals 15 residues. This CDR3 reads CASSHLSGTNEKLFF. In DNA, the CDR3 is TGTGCCAGCAGTCACCTGTCAGGAACTAATGAAAAACTGTTTTTT. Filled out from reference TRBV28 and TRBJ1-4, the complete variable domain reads DVKVTQSSRYLVKRTGEKVFLECVQDMDHENMFWYRQDPGLGLRLIYFSYDVKMKEKGDIPEGYSVSREKKERFSLILESASTNQTSMYLCASSHLSGTNEKLFFGSGTQLSVL.

CDR3 region: CASSQTRTGAGANVLTF. CDR3 nucleotide sequence: TGTGCCAGCAGCCAAACCCGGACTGGAGCCGGGGCCAACGTCCTGACTTTC. The chain combines TRBV3-1 (or the pseudogene TRBV3-2) with TRBJ2-6; TRBD2 is a possible D gene (5 bases). Trimming took 2 bases from V and 4 from J, leaving 15 bases between them. CDR3 size: 17 residues. Germline V CDR1 and CDR2: LGHDT, YNNKEL (reference sequence).

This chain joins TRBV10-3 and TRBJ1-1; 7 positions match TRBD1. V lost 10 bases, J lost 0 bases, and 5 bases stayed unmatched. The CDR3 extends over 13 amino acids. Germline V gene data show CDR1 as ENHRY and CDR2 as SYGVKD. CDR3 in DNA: TGTGCCACCCCGACAGGGTTGAACACTGAAGCTTTCTTT. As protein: CATPTGLNTEAFF.

Here the CDR3 DNA reads TGCGCCAGCAGTTCCGCTCCTAGCGGCCAAGAGACCCAGTACTTC. Translated, it gives CASSSAPSGQETQYF. V and J are TRBV5-1 and TRBJ2-5, with 7 bases matching TRBD2. Germline V gene lookup returns CDR1 SGHRS and CDR2 YFSETQ. V shed 5 bases and J 1 base; nucleotides not matched to a gene: 8. The CDR3 extends over 15 amino acids.

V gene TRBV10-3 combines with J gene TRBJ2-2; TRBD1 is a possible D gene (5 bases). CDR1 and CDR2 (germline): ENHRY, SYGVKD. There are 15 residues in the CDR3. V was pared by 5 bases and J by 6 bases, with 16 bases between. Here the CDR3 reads CAISQGAGNSGELFF. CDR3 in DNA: TGTGCCATCAGTCAAGGGGCCGGTAACTCCGGGGAGCTGTTTTTT.

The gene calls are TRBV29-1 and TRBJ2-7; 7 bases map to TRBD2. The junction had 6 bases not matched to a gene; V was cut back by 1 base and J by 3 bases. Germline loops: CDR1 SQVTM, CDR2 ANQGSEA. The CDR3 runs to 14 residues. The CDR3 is CSVEGAGSNYEQYF. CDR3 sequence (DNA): TGCAGCGTTGAAGGAGCGGGATCGAACTACGAGCAGTACTTC.

The CDR3: CASSQAGPSNQPQHF. CDR3 DNA: TGTGCCAGCAGCCAAGCAGGGCCCAGCAATCAGCCCCAGCATTTT. V usage is TRBV3-1 (or the pseudogene TRBV3-2) and J usage is TRBJ1-5; perhaps TRBD1 as D (5 bases). The V end was cut by 1 base, the J end by 1 base, with 8 bases between. The CDR3 runs to 15 residues. From germline, CDR1 is LGHDT and CDR2 YNNKEL (reference sequence).

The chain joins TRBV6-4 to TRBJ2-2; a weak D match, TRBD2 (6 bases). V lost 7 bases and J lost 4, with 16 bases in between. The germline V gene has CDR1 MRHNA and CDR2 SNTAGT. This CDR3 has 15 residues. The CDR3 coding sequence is TGTGCCAGCAAGGACCGTCCCGGGGGCACCGGGGAGCTGTTTTTT. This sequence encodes CASKDRPGGTGELFF.

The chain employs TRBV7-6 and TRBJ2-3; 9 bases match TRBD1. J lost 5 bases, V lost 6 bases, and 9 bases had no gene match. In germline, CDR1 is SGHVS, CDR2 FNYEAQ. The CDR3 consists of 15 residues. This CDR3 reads CASSRTGEFRDTQYF. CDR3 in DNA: TGTGCCAGCAGTCGGACAGGGGAATTCCGAGATACGCAGTATTTT.

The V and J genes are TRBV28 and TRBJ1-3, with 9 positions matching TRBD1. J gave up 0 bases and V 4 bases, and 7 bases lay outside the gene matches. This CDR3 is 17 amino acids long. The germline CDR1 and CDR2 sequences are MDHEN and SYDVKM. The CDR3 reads CASSSWDRAFSGNTIYF. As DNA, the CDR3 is TGTGCCAGCAGTTCTTGGGACAGGGCTTTCTCTGGAAACACCATATATTTT.

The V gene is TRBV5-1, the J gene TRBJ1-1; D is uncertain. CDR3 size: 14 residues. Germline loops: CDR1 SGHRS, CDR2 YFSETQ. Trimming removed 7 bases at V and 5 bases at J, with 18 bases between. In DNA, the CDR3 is TGCGCCAGCGCCGCTGTGCCAGGTGATACTGAAGCTTTCTTT. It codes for CASAAVPGDTEAFF. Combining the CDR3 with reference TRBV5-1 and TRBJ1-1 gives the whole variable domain KAGVTQTPRYLIKTRGQQVTLSCSPISGHRSVSWYQQTPGQGLQFLFEYFSETQRNKGNFPGRFSGRQFSNSRSEMNVSTLELGDSALYLCASAAVPGDTEAFFGQGTRLTVV.

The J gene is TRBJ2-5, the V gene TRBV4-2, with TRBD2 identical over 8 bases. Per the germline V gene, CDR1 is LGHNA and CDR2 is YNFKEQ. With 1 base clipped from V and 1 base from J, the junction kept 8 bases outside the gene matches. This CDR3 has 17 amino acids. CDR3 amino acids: CASSQGALLAVQETQYF. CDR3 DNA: TGTGCCAGCAGCCAAGGGGCCCTACTAGCGGTCCAAGAGACCCAGTACTTC.